The clone carrying this T cell receptor beta chain was counted many times. Its antigen is currently unknown. V lost 2 bases to trimming and J lost 2 bases, with 8 bases between them. Looked up from germline, CDR1 is DFQATT and CDR2 is SNEGSKA (reference sequence). The CDR3 extends over 13 amino acids. The data were taken from a study of CD8 T cells in ankylosing spondylitis. For TCR beta, libraries came from quantitative 5'-RACE with molecular barcodes. MiXCR, run by TCRdb on the 5' RACE reads, gives a single entry per CDR3 protein. This table holds more than 400,000 distinct CDR3 sequences, approximately 5.3% found once. The study's findings and limits: There was a TCR beta motif, made of fewer than 10 highly homologous variants, that appeared characteristic of ankylosing spondylitis blood.

This sequence originates from a male donor with ankylosing spondylitis. Sequencing used blood, either unsorted or a sorted T cell fraction (not recorded which). The gene calls are TRBV20-1 and TRBJ2-3, with TRBD1 as a possible D gene (5 bases). The CDR3 nucleotides are TGCAGTGCTAGACCTGGACACACAGATACGCAGTATTTT. This codes for CSARPGHTDTQYF.